This TCR beta chain was identified in a study of cytomegalovirus exposure and HLA in healthy donors. Across the whole study: For the approximately 400 genotyped donors, about 81% fell within the Caucasian-associated ancestry cluster. The study's findings and limits: Productive status was seen about 90% or about 30% of the time for most TCR beta V segments in an earlier analysis.

Turning to this clone: The antigen is not known.

The CDR3 consists of 16 residues. CDR1 and CDR2 from the germline V gene are SNHLY and FYNNEI. With 2 bases removed from V and 9 bases from J, the gap between germline ends came to 20 bases. Use of 60 Vbeta and 13 Jbeta primers characterized the PCR. The data were produced by immunoSEQ multiplex PCR, yet TCRdb's version contains in-frame clones alone and is incomplete. The listing records about 74,000 clones. The sample was PBMCs. This clonotype originated in a female donor in good health and CMV-seropositive. The chain recombines TRBV2 with TRBJ1-5; D is possibly TRBD1 (5 bases). The CDR3 region is CASSEYAGPKMGPQHF. As DNA, the CDR3 is TGTGCCAGCAGTGAATATGCGGGGCCAAAAATGGGGCCCCAGCATTTT.